A selection of T cell receptor beta chains follows, all from one sample in a study of control samples from healthy donors and cancer patients. Clones were read by immunoSEQ multiplex PCR, and TCRdb kept only the in-frame ones, dropping some. The sample includes 400,000 to 450,000 clones, 75% to 95% seen only once; the top ten take around 6.4%. Sequenced input: PBMCs. The receptor set was obtained from a man aged 35-49 years with head and neck cancer. CDR3s include the opening cysteine and the closing phenylalanine or tryptophan. The order of the fields is clone size, J gene, D gene, V gene, CDR3 DNA, CDR3 protein. A D gene is named only where the DNA matches it firmly. The size field is filled for only some rows; it gives once, few, many or a size class.

clone size: .; J gene: TRBJ2-7; D gene: .; V gene: TRBV5-1; CDR3 DNA: TGCGCCAGCACGAAAGGGACCTCCTACGAGCAGTACTTC; CDR3 protein: CASTKGTSYEQYF
clone size: few; J gene: TRBJ1-1; D gene: .; V gene: TRBV10-3; CDR3 DNA: TGTGCCATCAGTGAGTCCTGGGGATCGACTGAAGCTTTCTTT; CDR3 protein: CAISESWGSTEAFF
clone size: .; J gene: TRBJ2-6; D gene: .; V gene: TRBV15; CDR3 DNA: TGTGCCACCAGCAAGTTTGCTGATGGGGCCAACGTCCTGACTTTC; CDR3 protein: CATSKFADGANVLTF
clone size: once; J gene: TRBJ2-1; D gene: .; V gene: TRBV9; CDR3 DNA: TGTGCCAGCAGCCCTACGGGTCAGACCTACAATGAGCAGTTCTTC; CDR3 protein: CASSPTGQTYNEQFF
clone size: .; J gene: TRBJ1-3; D gene: .; V gene: TRBV6-5; CDR3 DNA: TGTGCCAGCGCACGGGAAGATACCATATATTTT; CDR3 protein: CASAREDTIYF
clone size: once; J gene: TRBJ2-1; D gene: TRBD1; V gene: TRBV28; CDR3 DNA: TGTGCCAGTACCGGGACAGGGGGGAGTTATGAGCAGTTCTTC; CDR3 protein: CASTGTGGSYEQFF
clone size: .; J gene: TRBJ1-1; D gene: .; V gene: TRBV7-8; CDR3 DNA: TGTGCCAGCAGCTTAGCGTTGGCGCCCACTGAAGCTTTCTTT; CDR3 protein: CASSLALAPTEAFF
clone size: .; J gene: TRBJ2-3; D gene: .; V gene: TRBV30; CDR3 DNA: TGTGCCTGGAGCCCTCGGGATACGCAGTATTTT; CDR3 protein: CAWSPRDTQYF
clone size: .; J gene: TRBJ1-5; D gene: TRBD1; V gene: TRBV18; CDR3 DNA: TGTGCCAGCTCAGCGGGACAGCTTACTAATCAGCCCCAGCATTTT; CDR3 protein: CASSAGQLTNQPQHF
clone size: .; J gene: TRBJ1-1; D gene: TRBD1; V gene: TRBV4-2; CDR3 DNA: TGTGCCAGCAGCCCCCTAGGACAGGGGAACACTGAAGCTTTCTTT; CDR3 protein: CASSPLGQGNTEAFF
clone size: .; J gene: TRBJ2-5; D gene: .; V gene: TRBV28; CDR3 DNA: TGTGCCAGCAGTCCGCCGGGACAAGGGATTGAAGAGACCCAGTACTTC; CDR3 protein: CASSPPGQGIEETQYF
clone size: .; J gene: TRBJ1-6; D gene: .; V gene: TRBV6-5; CDR3 DNA: TGTGCCAGCAGCCTAACCTTCGACAGTCGACCCCTCCACTTT; CDR3 protein: CASSLTFDSRPLHF
clone size: .; J gene: TRBJ1-1; D gene: .; V gene: TRBV2; CDR3 DNA: TGTGCCAGCAGTGATTTTCCCACGAACACTGAAGCTTTCTTT; CDR3 protein: CASSDFPTNTEAFF
clone size: .; J gene: TRBJ2-3; D gene: TRBD2; V gene: TRBV2; CDR3 DNA: TGTGCCAGCAGTGGGGGACTAGCGGAATCCACAGATACGCAGTATTTT; CDR3 protein: CASSGGLAESTDTQYF
clone size: once; J gene: TRBJ2-5; D gene: .; V gene: TRBV7-9; CDR3 DNA: TGTGCCGCCTCTCGAGACGGCTTACAAGAGACCCAGTACTTC; CDR3 protein: CAASRDGLQETQYF
clone size: .; J gene: TRBJ1-4; D gene: TRBD1; V gene: TRBV11-2; CDR3 DNA: TGTGCCAGCAGCAAGACAGGGGCGACATATGATGAAAAACTGTTTTTT; CDR3 protein: CASSKTGATYDEKLFF
clone size: .; J gene: TRBJ2-2; D gene: TRBD2; V gene: TRBV2; CDR3 DNA: TGTGCCAGCAGGTCGATTAGCGGGGGTACGGAGGAGCTGTTTTTT; CDR3 protein: CASRSISGGTEELFF
clone size: .; J gene: TRBJ1-1; D gene: TRBD1; V gene: TRBV6-5; CDR3 DNA: TGTGCCAGTACAGGGGTTAACACTGAAGCTTTCTTT; CDR3 protein: CASTGVNTEAFF
clone size: .; J gene: TRBJ2-7; D gene: TRBD1; V gene: TRBV4-3; CDR3 DNA: TGCGCCAGCAGCCAAGTCTCGGGACAGTCCTACGAGCAGTACTTC; CDR3 protein: CASSQVSGQSYEQYF
clone size: .; J gene: TRBJ2-7; D gene: TRBD2; V gene: TRBV28; CDR3 DNA: TGTGCCAGCAGTTTCGCGCGGGGGAGGTACGAGCAGTACTTC; CDR3 protein: CASSFARGRYEQYF
clone size: many; J gene: TRBJ1-6; D gene: TRBD1; V gene: TRBV19; CDR3 DNA: TGTGCCAGTAGAACTGGGACAGGGACGGGGTCACCCCTCCACTTT; CDR3 protein: CASRTGTGTGSPLHF
clone size: .; J gene: TRBJ1-2; D gene: .; V gene: TRBV5-4; CDR3 DNA: TGTGCCAGCAGCTTGGATGGCGCTGGTGGCTACACCTTC; CDR3 protein: CASSLDGAGGYTF
clone size: .; J gene: TRBJ1-1; D gene: .; V gene: TRBV6-5; CDR3 DNA: TGTGCCAGCAGTTACTGGGGGGCGAGGAACACTGAAGCTTTCTTT; CDR3 protein: CASSYWGARNTEAFF
clone size: .; J gene: TRBJ2-7; D gene: .; V gene: TRBV9; CDR3 DNA: TGTGCCAGCAGCGTAGCTACTGGTCAGTGGCAGTACTTC; CDR3 protein: CASSVATGQWQYF
clone size: .; J gene: TRBJ2-5; D gene: TRBD2; V gene: TRBV7-2; CDR3 DNA: TGTGCCAGCAGCTTATTGCTAGCGGGGGGCGCCACGGAGACCCAGTACTTC; CDR3 protein: CASSLLLAGGATETQYF
clone size: .; J gene: TRBJ2-7; D gene: TRBD1; V gene: TRBV19; CDR3 DNA: TGTGCCAGTAGACAGGGGTACGAGCAGTACTTC; CDR3 protein: CASRQGYEQYF
clone size: few; J gene: TRBJ1-2; D gene: TRBD1; V gene: TRBV19; CDR3 DNA: TGTGCCAGTAAGGGACAGGGAGTTGGCTACACCTTC; CDR3 protein: CASKGQGVGYTF
clone size: .; J gene: TRBJ2-7; D gene: TRBD1; V gene: TRBV28; CDR3 DNA: TGTGCCAGTACTCATGGGACAGGGTGGGTCGAGCAGTACTTC; CDR3 protein: CASTHGTGWVEQYF
clone size: .; J gene: TRBJ2-3; D gene: TRBD2; V gene: TRBV7-2; CDR3 DNA: TGTGCCAGCAGCTTAGGAAAGGGCGGGGGAAACACAGATACGCAGTATTTT; CDR3 protein: CASSLGKGGGNTDTQYF
clone size: .; J gene: TRBJ2-5; D gene: .; V gene: TRBV24-1; CDR3 DNA: TGTGCCACCAGTGATTTTGGGGCTGGCAACGTCGAGACCCAGTACTTC; CDR3 protein: CATSDFGAGNVETQYF
clone size: .; J gene: TRBJ2-3; D gene: .; V gene: TRBV6-5; CDR3 DNA: TGTGCCAGCAGTAAACGACTCTCAGATACGCAGTATTTT; CDR3 protein: CASSKRLSDTQYF
clone size: .; J gene: TRBJ2-7; D gene: .; V gene: TRBV9; CDR3 DNA: TGTGCCAGCAGCGTAGGGAATCCGCTGGGGGAGCAGTACTTC; CDR3 protein: CASSVGNPLGEQYF
clone size: .; J gene: TRBJ2-1; D gene: .; V gene: TRBV29-1; CDR3 DNA: TGCAGCGTTGACCCGGTGTTCTTC; CDR3 protein: CSVDPVFF
clone size: few; J gene: TRBJ1-5; D gene: .; V gene: TRBV5-4; CDR3 DNA: TGTGCCAGCAGCTTGGGGGGACTAAGCCCCAATCAGCCCCAGCATTTT; CDR3 protein: CASSLGGLSPNQPQHF
clone size: .; J gene: TRBJ2-5; D gene: .; V gene: TRBV21-1; CDR3 DNA: TGTGCCAGCAGCAAAGGGGGGACAGGGAGTCACCAAGAGACCCAGTACTTC; CDR3 protein: CASSKGGTGSHQETQYF
clone size: .; J gene: TRBJ2-1; D gene: TRBD2; V gene: TRBV11-3; CDR3 DNA: TGTGCCAGCAGCTCACTAGCGGCTAATGAGCAGTTCTTC; CDR3 protein: CASSSLAANEQFF